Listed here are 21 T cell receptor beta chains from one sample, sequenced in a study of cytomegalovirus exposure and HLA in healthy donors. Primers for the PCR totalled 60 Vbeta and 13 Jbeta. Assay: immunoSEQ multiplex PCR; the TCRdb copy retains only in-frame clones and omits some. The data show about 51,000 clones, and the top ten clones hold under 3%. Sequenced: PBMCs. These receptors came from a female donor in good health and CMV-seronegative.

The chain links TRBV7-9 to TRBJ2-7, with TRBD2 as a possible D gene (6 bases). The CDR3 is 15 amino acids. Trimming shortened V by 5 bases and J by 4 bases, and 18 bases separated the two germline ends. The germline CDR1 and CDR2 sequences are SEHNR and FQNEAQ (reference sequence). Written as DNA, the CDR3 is TGTGCCAGCAGCCACCGACTAGGGGCCCCTTACGAGCAGTACTTC. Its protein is CASSHRLGAPYEQYF.

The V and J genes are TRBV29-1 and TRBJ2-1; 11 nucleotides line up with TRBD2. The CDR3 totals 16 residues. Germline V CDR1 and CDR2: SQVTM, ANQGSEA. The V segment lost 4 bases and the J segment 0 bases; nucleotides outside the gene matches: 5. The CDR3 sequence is CSVGGLAGRSYNEQFF. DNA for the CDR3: TGCAGCGTTGGAGGACTAGCGGGCCGCTCCTACAATGAGCAGTTCTTC.

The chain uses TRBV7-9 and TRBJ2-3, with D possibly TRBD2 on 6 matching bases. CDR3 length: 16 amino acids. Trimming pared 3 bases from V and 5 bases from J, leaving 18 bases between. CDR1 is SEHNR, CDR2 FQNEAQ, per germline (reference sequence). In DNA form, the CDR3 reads TGTGCCAGCAGCTTCTGGAATGCGGGGAAAGGAGATACGCAGTATTTT. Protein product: CASSFWNAGKGDTQYF.

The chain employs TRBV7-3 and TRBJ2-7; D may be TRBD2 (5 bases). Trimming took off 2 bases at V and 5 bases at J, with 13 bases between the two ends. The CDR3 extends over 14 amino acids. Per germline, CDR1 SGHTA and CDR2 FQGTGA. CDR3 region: CASSLGQEVDEQYF. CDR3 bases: TGTGCCAGCAGCTTAGGGCAGGAGGTGGACGAGCAGTACTTC.

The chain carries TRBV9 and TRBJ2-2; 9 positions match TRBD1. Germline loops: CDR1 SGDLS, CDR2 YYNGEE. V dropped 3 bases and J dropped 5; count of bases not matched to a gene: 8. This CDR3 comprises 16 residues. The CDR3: CASSGRGQGFTGELFF. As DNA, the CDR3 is TGTGCCAGCAGCGGAAGGGGACAGGGATTTACCGGGGAGCTGTTTTTT.

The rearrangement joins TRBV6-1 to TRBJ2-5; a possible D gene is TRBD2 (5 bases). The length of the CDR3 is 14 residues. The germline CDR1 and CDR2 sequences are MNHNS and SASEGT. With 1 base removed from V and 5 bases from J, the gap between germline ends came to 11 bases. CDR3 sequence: CASSEGYSGETQYF. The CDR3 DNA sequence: TGTGCCAGCAGTGAAGGGTACTCGGGGGAGACCCAGTACTTC.

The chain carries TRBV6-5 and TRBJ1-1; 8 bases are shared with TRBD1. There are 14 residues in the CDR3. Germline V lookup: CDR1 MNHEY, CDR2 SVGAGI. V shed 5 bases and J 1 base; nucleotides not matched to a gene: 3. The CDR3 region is CASSPGTGNTEAFF. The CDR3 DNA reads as TGTGCCAGCAGTCCGGGGACAGGGAACACTGAAGCTTTCTTT.

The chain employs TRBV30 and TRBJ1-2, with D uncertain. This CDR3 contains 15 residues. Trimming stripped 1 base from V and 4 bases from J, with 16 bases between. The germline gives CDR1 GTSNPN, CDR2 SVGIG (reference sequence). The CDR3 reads CAWSDPRYLGYGYTF. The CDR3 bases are TGTGCCTGGAGTGACCCGAGATACCTCGGCTATGGCTACACCTTC.

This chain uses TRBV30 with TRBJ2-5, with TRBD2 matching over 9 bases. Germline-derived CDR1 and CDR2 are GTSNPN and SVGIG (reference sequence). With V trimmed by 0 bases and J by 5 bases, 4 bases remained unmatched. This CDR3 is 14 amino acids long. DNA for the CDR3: TGTGCCTGGAGTGTAACTGCGGGGGGGGAGACCCAGTACTTC. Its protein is CAWSVTAGGETQYF.

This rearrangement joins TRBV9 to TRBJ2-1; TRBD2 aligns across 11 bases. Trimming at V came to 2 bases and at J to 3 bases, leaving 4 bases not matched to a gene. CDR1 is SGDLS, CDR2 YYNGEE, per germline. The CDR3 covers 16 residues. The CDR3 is CASSVLLAGDYNEQFF. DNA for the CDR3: TGTGCCAGCAGCGTCCTACTAGCGGGGGACTACAATGAGCAGTTCTTC.

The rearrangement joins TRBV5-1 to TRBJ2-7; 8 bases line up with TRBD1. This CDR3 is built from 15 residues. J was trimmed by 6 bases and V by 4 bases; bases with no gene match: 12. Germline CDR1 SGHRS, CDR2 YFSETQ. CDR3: CASSPGRQGAGEQYF. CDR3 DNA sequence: TGCGCCAGCAGCCCGGGTCGGCAGGGGGCCGGCGAGCAGTACTTC.

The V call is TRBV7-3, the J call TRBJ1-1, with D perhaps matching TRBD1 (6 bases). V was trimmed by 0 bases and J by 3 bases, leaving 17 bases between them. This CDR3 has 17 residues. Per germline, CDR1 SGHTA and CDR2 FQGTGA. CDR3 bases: TGTGCCAGCAGCTTAACCGAACTTGGATGGGGGCACACTGAAGCTTTCTTT. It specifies CASSLTELGWGHTEAFF.

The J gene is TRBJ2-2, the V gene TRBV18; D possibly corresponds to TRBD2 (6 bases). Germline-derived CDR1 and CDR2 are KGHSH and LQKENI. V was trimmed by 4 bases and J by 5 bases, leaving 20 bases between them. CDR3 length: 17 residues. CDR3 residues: CASSRGTGLRGTGELFF. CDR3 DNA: TGTGCCAGCTCACGGGGGACCGGACTACGGGGGACCGGGGAGCTGTTTTTT.

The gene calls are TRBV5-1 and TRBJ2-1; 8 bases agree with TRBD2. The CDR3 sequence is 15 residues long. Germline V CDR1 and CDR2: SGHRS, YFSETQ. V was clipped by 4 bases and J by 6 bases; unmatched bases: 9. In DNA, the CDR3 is TGCGCCAGCAGCATTGGACTAGCAGTTTCCAATGAGCAGTTCTTC. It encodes CASSIGLAVSNEQFF. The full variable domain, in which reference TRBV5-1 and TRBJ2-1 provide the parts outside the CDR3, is KAGVTQTPRYLIKTRGQQVTLSCSPISGHRSVSWYQQTPGQGLQFLFEYFSETQRNKGNFPGRFSGRQFSNSRSEMNVSTLELGDSALYLCASSIGLAVSNEQFFGPGTRLTVL.

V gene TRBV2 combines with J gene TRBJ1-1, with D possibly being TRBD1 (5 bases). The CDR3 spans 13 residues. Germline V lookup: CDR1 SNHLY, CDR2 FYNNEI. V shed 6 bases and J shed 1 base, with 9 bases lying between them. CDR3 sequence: CASSGDRNTEAFF. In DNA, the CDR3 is TGTGCCAGCAGCGGAGACAGGAACACTGAAGCTTTCTTT.

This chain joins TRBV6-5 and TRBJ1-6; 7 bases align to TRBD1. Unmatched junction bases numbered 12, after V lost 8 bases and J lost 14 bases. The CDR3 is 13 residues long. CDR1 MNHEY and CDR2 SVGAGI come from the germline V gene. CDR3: CASGLPDRAALHF. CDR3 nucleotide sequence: TGTGCCAGCGGCCTCCCTGACAGGGCCGCCCTCCACTTT.

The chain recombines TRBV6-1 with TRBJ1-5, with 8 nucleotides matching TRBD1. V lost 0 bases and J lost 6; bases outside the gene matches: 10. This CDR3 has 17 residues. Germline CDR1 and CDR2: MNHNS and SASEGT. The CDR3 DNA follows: TGTGCCAGCAGTGAAGCGTATCGTCAGGGGGCAGGTCAGCCCCAGCATTTT. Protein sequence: CASSEAYRQGAGQPQHF.

The CDR3 region is CASSEGTSGNLQYF. CDR3 bases: TGTGCCAGCAGCGAGGGAACTAGCGGTAACCTTCAGTACTTC. V is TRBV9 and J is TRBJ2-4; 8 bases line up with TRBD2. The CDR3 contains 14 residues. V shed 3 bases, J shed 11 bases, and the junction held 10 bases outside the gene matches. CDR1 and CDR2 from the germline V gene are SGDLS and YYNGEE.

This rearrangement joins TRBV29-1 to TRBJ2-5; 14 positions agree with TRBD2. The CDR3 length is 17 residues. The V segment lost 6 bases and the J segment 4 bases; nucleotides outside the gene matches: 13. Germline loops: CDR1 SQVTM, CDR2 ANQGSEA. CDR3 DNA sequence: TGCAGCGTAACGGGACTAGCGGGAGATGTGAAGGGAGAGACCCAGTACTTC. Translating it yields CSVTGLAGDVKGETQYF.

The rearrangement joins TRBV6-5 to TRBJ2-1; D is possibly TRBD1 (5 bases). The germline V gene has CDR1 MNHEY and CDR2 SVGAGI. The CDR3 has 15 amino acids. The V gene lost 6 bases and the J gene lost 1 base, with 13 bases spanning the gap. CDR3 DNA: TGTGCCAGCAGACGTGCGGACACATCCTACAATGAGCAGTTCTTC. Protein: CASRRADTSYNEQFF.

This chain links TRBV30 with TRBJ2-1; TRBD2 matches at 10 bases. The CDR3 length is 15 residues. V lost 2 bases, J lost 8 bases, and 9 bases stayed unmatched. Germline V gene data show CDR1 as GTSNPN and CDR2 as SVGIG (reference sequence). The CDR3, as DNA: TGTGCCTGGAGTTCACCTAGCGGGAGTAACGATGAGCAGTTCTTC. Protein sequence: CAWSSPSGSNDEQFF. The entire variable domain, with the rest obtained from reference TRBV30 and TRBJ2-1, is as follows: SQTIHQWPATLVQPVGSPLSLECTVEGTSNPNLYWYRQAAGRGLQLLFYSVGIGQISSEVPQNLSASRPQDRQFILSSKKLLLSDSGFYLCAWSSPSGSNDEQFFGPGTRLTVL.